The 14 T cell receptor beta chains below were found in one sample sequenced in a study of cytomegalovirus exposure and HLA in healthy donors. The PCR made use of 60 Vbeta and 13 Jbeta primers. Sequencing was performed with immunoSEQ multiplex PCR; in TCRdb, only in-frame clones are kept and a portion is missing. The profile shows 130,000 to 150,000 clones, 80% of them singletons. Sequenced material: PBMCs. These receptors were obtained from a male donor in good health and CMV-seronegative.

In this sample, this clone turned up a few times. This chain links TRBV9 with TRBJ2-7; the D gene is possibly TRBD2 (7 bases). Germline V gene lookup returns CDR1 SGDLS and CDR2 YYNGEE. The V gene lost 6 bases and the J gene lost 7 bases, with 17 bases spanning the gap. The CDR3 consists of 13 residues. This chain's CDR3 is CASNEGGPGEQYF. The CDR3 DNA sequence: TGTGCCAGCAACGAGGGGGGGCCGGGGGAGCAGTACTTC.

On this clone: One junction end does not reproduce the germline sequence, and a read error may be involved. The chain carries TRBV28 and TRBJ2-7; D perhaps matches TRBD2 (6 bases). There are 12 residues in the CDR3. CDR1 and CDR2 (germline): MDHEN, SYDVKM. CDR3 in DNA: TGTGCCAGCAGTACAGGACTAAGAGATCCCAGCTTC. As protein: CASSTGLRDPSF.

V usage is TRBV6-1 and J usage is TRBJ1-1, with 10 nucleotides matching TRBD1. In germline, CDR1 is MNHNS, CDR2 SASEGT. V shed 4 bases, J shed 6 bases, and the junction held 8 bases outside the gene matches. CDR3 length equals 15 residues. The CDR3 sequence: CASSAPRDRGAEAFF. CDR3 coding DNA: TGTGCCAGCAGTGCCCCCCGGGACAGGGGCGCTGAAGCTTTCTTT.

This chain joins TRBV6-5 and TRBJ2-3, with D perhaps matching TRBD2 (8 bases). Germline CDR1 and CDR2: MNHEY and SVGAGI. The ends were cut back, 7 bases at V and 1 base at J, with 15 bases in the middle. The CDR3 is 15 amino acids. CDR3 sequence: CASNHRGLGTDTQYF. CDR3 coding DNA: TGTGCCAGCAACCACAGGGGACTAGGCACAGATACGCAGTATTTT.

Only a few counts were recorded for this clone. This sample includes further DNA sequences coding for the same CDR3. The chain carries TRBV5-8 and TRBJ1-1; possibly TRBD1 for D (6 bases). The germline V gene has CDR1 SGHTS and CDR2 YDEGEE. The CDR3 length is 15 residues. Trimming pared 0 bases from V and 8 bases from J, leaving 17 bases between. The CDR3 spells CASSLALQGPSEAFF. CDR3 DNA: TGTGCCAGCAGCTTGGCCCTACAGGGACCTAGCGAAGCTTTCTTT.

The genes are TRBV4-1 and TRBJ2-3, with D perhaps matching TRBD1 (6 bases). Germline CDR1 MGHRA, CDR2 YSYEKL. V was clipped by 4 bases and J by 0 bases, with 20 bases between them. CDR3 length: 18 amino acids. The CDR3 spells CASSLHGGAGSSTDTQYF. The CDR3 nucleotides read TGCGCCAGCAGCCTCCATGGGGGCGCGGGTTCTAGCACAGATACGCAGTATTTT.

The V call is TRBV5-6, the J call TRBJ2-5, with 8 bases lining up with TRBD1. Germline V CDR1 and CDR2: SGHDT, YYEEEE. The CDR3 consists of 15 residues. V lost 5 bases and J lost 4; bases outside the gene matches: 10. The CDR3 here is CASRRGQGGGETQYF. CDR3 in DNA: TGTGCCAGCAGGAGAGGACAGGGAGGAGGAGAGACCCAGTACTTC.

DNA of the CDR3: TGTGCCAGCAGTGTCCACGGGGACATGATTCAGCCCCAGCATTTT. Residues: CASSVHGDMIQPQHF. The gene calls are TRBV27 and TRBJ1-5; maybe TRBD1 (6 bases). V lost 5 bases and J lost 6, with 17 bases in between. CDR3 length: 15 amino acids. Per the germline V gene, CDR1 is MNHEY and CDR2 is SMNVEV (reference sequence).

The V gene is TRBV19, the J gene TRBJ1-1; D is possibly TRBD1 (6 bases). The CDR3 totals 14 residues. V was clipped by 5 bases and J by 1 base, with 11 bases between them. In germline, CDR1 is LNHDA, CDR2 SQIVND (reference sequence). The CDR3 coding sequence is TGTGCCAGTAGTTTAGGACAGCAGAACACTGAAGCTTTCTTT. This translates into CASSLGQQNTEAFF.

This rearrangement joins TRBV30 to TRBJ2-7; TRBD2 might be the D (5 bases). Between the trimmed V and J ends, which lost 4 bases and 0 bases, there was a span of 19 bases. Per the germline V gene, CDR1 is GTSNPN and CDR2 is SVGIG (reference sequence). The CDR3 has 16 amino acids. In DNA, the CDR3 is TGTGCCTGGACCCCTCGGACTGATCAGACCTCCTACGAGCAGTACTTC. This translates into CAWTPRTDQTSYEQYF.

CDR3 in amino acids: CASSFAWIGLAKDTQYF. The CDR3 DNA reads as TGTGCCAGCAGTTTTGCTTGGATCGGGCTAGCGAAAGATACGCAGTATTTT. The rearrangement links TRBV28 to TRBJ2-3; a weak D match, TRBD2 (6 bases). V gave up 3 bases and J gave up 5 bases, with 21 bases separating them. The germline V gene encodes CDR1 MDHEN and CDR2 SYDVKM. CDR3 length equals 17 residues.

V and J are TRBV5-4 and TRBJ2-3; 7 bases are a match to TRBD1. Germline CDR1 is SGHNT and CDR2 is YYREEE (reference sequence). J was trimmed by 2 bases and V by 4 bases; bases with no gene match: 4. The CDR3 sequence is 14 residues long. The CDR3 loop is CASSVGTDTDTQYF. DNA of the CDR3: TGTGCCAGCAGCGTAGGGACAGACACAGATACGCAGTATTTT. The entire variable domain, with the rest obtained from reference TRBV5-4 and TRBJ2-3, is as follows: ETGVTQSPTHLIKTRGQQVTLRCSSQSGHNTVSWYQQALGQGPQFIFQYYREEENGRGNFPPRFSGLQFPNYSSELNVNALELDDSALYLCASSVGTDTDTQYFGPGTRLTVL.

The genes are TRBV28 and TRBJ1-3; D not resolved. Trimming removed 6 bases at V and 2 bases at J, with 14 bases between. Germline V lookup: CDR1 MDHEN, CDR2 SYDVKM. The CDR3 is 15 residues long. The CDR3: CASRPPGLTGNTIYF. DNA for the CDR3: TGTGCCAGCAGGCCGCCCGGGTTAACTGGAAACACCATATATTTT.

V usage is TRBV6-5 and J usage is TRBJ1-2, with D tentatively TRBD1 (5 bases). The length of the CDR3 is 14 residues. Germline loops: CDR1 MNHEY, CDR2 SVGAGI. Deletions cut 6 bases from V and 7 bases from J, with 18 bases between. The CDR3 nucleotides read TGTGCCAGCAGCCTCCTGGTGGGGCGTGGTGGCTACACCTTC. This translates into CASSLLVGRGGYTF.